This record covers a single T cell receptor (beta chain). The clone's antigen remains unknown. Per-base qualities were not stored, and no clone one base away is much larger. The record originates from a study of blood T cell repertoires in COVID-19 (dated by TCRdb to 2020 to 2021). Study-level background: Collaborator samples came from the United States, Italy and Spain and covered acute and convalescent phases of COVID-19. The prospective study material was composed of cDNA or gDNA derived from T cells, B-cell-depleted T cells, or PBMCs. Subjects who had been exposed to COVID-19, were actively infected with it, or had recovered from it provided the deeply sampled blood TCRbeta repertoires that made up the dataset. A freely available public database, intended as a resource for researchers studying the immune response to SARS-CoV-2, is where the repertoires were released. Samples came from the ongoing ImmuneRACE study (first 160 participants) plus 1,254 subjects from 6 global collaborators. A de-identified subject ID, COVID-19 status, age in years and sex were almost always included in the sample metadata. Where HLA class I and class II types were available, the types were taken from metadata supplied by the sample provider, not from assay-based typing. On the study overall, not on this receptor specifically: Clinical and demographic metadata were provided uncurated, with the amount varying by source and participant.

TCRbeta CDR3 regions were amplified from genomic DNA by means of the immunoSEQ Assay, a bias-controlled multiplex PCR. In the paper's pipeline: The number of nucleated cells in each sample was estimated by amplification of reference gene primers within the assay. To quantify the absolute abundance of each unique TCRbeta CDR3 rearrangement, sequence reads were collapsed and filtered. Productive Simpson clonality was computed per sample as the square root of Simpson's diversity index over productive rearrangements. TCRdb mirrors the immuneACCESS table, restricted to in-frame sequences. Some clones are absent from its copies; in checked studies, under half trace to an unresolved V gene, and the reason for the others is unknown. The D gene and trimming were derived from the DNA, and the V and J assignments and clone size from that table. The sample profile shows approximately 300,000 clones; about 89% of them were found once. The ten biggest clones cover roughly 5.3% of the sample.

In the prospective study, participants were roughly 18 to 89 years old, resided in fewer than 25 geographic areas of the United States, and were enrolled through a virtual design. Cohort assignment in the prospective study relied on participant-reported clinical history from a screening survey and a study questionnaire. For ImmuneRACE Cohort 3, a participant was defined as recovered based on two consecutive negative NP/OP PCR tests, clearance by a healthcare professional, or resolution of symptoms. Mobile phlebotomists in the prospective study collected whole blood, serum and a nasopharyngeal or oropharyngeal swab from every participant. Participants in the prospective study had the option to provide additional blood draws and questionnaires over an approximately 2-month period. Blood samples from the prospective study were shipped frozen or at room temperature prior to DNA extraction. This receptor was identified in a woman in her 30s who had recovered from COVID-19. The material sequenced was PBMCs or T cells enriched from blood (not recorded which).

CDR3 protein: CASSGRTGGYTF. In nucleotides, the sequence is TGTGCCAGCAGCGGGAGGACAGGGGGGTACACCTTC. The rearranged segments are TRBV5-6 and TRBJ1-2, and TRBD1 matches 10 of the central bases. At the junction V is shortened by 4 bases and J by 11 bases; bases outside the gene matches: 5. Sequences SGHDT (CDR1) and YYEEEE (CDR2) are obtained from the germline V gene. The CDR3 spans 12 residues, from the cysteine through the phenylalanine. The entry retains the CDR3 DNA only, 36 bases that are in frame from base 1.